This T cell receptor (beta chain) was identified during a study of T cell repertoires in cytomegalovirus infection. Study information: An indication of both CMV infection and matching HLA type came from public TCR beta signatures. Points from the study as a whole: There were HLA-C-restricted CMV-specific TCR beta clonotypes dominating the ex vivo response.

Turning to this clonotype: Antigen specificity is unknown.

A single record per CDR3 protein comes from TCRdb applying MiXCR to the reads. Of nearly 650,000 distinct CDR3 sequences in the sample, approximately 24% were seen once. This clonotype was sampled from a human donor in good health (CMV status not recorded). Some clones in this sample may be carry-over from other donors' samples. Sequencing used CD8+ T cells from PBMCs.

The CDR3 bases are TGCAGTGCTAGACGCAGAGAATCCTACAATGAGCAGTTCTTC. Its translation is CSARRRESYNEQFF. This rearrangement joins TRBV20-1 to TRBJ2-1; D not resolved. The germline V gene encodes CDR1 DFQATT and CDR2 SNEGSKA (reference sequence). The V end was cut by 2 bases, the J end by 1 base, with 9 bases between. This CDR3 is 14 amino acids long.